This paragraph covers one TCR beta chain sequence. This entry belongs to a study of blood T cell repertoires in COVID-19. The Seattle site enrolled patients during active infection and followed them longitudinally. TCRdb's table, derived via immunoSEQ multiplex PCR, lists solely in-frame clones and lacks some. Among under 300,000 clones listed, about 90% were seen once. The V gene lost 3 bases and the J gene lost 4 bases, with 3 bases spanning the gap. Germline lookup yields CDR1 LNHDA and CDR2 SQIVND (reference sequence). The CDR3 is made up of 11 amino acids. The chain is built from TRBV19 and TRBJ1-1; D gene unclear. The TCR was taken from a woman aged 25 to 39 with COVID-19, enrolled during active disease. Sequencing was carried out using peripheral blood. DNA of the CDR3: TGTGCCAGTAGTATTATCACTGAAGCTTTCTTT. It is translated as CASSIITEAFF. Using reference TRBV19 and TRBJ1-1 for the parts outside the CDR3, the full variable domain is DGGITQSPKYLFRKEGQNVTLSCEQNLNHDAMYWYRQDPGQGLRLIYYSQIVNDFQKGDIAEGYSVSREKKESFPLTVTSAQKNPTAFYLCASSIITEAFFGQGTRLTVV.